This TCR beta chain stems from a study of T-cell memory formation after mild COVID-19. MiXCR, run by TCRdb on the 5' RACE reads, gives a single entry per CDR3 protein. The table includes hundreds of thousands of distinct CDR3 sequences, 15% to 20% detected once. With 4 bases removed from V and 0 bases from J, the gap between germline ends came to 11 bases. The CDR3 is made up of 14 amino acids. CDR1 is SGHRS and CDR2 is YFSETQ in the germline V gene. This clonotype has a handful of counts. Sequenced sample: PBMCs or a T cell subset sorted from them (not recorded which). The V and J genes are TRBV5-1 and TRBJ2-7; D unclear. This sequence was found in a man younger than 35 who had mild COVID-19 (a few samples of this study predate the infection). Cell type and time point are not known. The CDR3 here is CASSPLASSYEQYF. The CDR3 nucleotides are TGCGCCAGCAGCCCACTGGCCAGCTCCTACGAGCAGTACTTC.